Below, 25 T cell receptor beta chains from the same sample are listed, as sequenced in a study of T cell responses to AZD1222 COVID-19 vaccine. Repertoires were generated with immunoSEQ multiplex PCR, while TCRdb's copy carries only in-frame clones and drops some. Among over 150,000 clones listed, roughly 90% were seen once. The material sequenced was peripheral blood, taken on day 0 of AZD1222 vaccination. Every receptor here comes from an adult in good health.

The J gene is TRBJ2-5, the V gene TRBV28, with TRBD1 as a possible D gene (5 bases). The V and J ends lost 0 bases and 2 bases respectively, with 10 bases between them. The CDR3 is 15 amino acids. The germline gives CDR1 MDHEN, CDR2 SYDVKM. The CDR3 reads CASSLCRKGQETQYF. CDR3 DNA: TGTGCCAGCAGTTTATGTCGGAAGGGGCAAGAGACCCAGTACTTC. Drawing the rest from reference TRBV28 and TRBJ2-5, the complete variable domain is DVKVTQSSRYLVKRTGEKVFLECVQDMDHENMFWYRQDPGLGLRLIYFSYDVKMKEKGDIPEGYSVSREKKERFSLILESASTNQTSMYLCASSLCRKGQETQYFGPGTRLLVL.

The chain links TRBV7-3 to TRBJ2-3, with a weak D call TRBD2 (5 bases). CDR3 length: 13 residues. The germline V and J ends were trimmed by 1 base and 4 bases, with 6 bases remaining between them. The germline gives CDR1 SGHTA, CDR2 FQGTGA. The CDR3 DNA sequence: TGTGCCAGCAGCTTAATCGGGGCAGATACGCAGTATTTT. Its protein is CASSLIGADTQYF. Based on the CDR3 plus reference TRBV7-3 and TRBJ2-3, the full variable domain is GAGVSQTPSNKVTEKGKYVELRCDPISGHTALYWYRQSLGQGPEFLIYFQGTGAADDSGLPNDRFFAVRPEGSVSTLKIQRTERGDSAVYLCASSLIGADTQYFGPGTRLTVL.

The V and J genes are TRBV25-1 and TRBJ1-2, with D perhaps TRBD1 (5 bases). The CDR3 runs 16 residues. Trimming pared 2 bases from V and 3 bases from J, leaving 16 bases between. In germline, CDR1 is MGHDK, CDR2 SYGVNS. The CDR3 loop is CASSEEDGGRDYGYTF. The DNA for the CDR3 is TGTGCCAGCAGTGAAGAGGATGGGGGAAGGGACTATGGCTACACCTTC.

The chain combines TRBV9 with TRBJ2-3, with 12 bases identical to TRBD2. Trimming removed 3 bases from V and 4 bases from J; junction bases left unmatched: 6. Germline CDR1 SGDLS, CDR2 YYNGEE. The CDR3 is 16 residues long. The CDR3, as DNA: TGTGCCAGCAGCGCCAGACTAGCGGGAGACTCAGATACGCAGTATTTT. Translation gives CASSARLAGDSDTQYF.

This rearrangement joins TRBV4-1 to TRBJ1-1, with D perhaps TRBD1 (6 bases). CDR1 and CDR2 from the germline V gene are MGHRA and YSYEKL. There are 14 residues in the CDR3. The ends were cut back, 5 bases at V and 1 base at J, with 11 bases in the middle. CDR3 sequence (DNA): TGCGCCAGCAGCTTCCACAGGGAGAACACTGAAGCTTTCTTT. Its translation is CASSFHRENTEAFF.

V gene TRBV10-3 combines with J gene TRBJ2-2, with TRBD2 identical over 9 bases. The germline gives CDR1 ENHRY, CDR2 SYGVKD. Trimming took 0 bases from V and 6 from J; bases not matched to a gene: 2. The CDR3 sequence is 15 residues long. The CDR3 DNA is TGTGCCATCAGTGAGTCGACTAGCGGTCCCGGGGAGCTGTTTTTT. Translating it yields CAISESTSGPGELFF.

This chain uses TRBV19 with TRBJ2-2; 9 nucleotides align to TRBD2. Germline CDR1 reads LNHDA; CDR2 reads SQIVND (reference sequence). V lost 10 bases, J lost 1 base, and 4 bases stayed unmatched. The CDR3 extends over 14 amino acids. The CDR3, as DNA: TGTGCCACGAAGACTAGCGGGAACACCGGGGAGCTGTTTTTT. Its translation: CATKTSGNTGELFF.

The chain has TRBV4-1 and TRBJ1-1, with D possibly being TRBD1 (6 bases). The CDR3 spans 15 residues. Between the trimmed V and J ends, which lost 1 base and 4 bases, there was a span of 13 bases. CDR1 and CDR2 from the germline V gene are MGHRA and YSYEKL. CDR3 protein: CASSQVTGGVTEAFF. The CDR3 nucleotides read TGCGCCAGCAGCCAAGTGACAGGTGGTGTCACTGAAGCTTTCTTT.

The chain employs TRBV29-1 and TRBJ2-5; D tentatively fits TRBD1 or TRBD2 (5 bases each). The CDR3 sequence is 15 residues long. V lost 3 bases and J 5 bases, leaving 19 bases between the germline ends. CDR1 is SQVTM and CDR2 is ANQGSEA in the germline V gene. CDR3 residues: CSVDRPGPKGETQYF. The CDR3 region has the DNA TGCAGCGTTGATCGCCCGGGACCTAAAGGGGAGACCCAGTACTTC.

V gene TRBV3-1 (or the pseudogene TRBV3-2) combines with J gene TRBJ1-2; 11 nucleotides agree with TRBD1. The CDR3 consists of 15 residues. Germline V gene sequence: CDR1 LGHDT, CDR2 YNNKEL (reference sequence). The ends lost 4 bases at V and 2 bases at J; junction bases unmatched: 3. The CDR3 region is CASSLGTGGNYGYTF. The CDR3 coding sequence is TGTGCCAGCAGCCTAGGGACAGGGGGAAACTATGGCTACACCTTC.

V gene TRBV15 combines with J gene TRBJ1-2; weak D call: TRBD1 (5 bases). CDR3 length equals 13 residues. The germline V gene has CDR1 LNHNV and CDR2 YYDKDF (reference sequence). The V and J ends lost 0 bases and 7 bases respectively, with 9 bases between them. The CDR3 nucleotides are TGTGCCACCAGCAGAGATCGGACATCTGGCTACACCTTC. Translation gives CATSRDRTSGYTF.

The chain is built from TRBV11-2 and TRBJ2-3, with a weak D call TRBD2 (6 bases). Looked up from germline, CDR1 is SGHAT and CDR2 is FQNNGV. The CDR3 has 15 amino acids. V lost 7 bases, J lost 0 bases, and 14 bases lay in between. The CDR3 is CASTADGGSTDTQYF. The CDR3 nucleotides read TGTGCCAGCACCGCCGATGGGGGGAGCACAGATACGCAGTATTTT.

This chain links TRBV5-1 with TRBJ2-3; 15 bases align to TRBD2. Germline CDR1 reads SGHRS; CDR2 reads YFSETQ. The V and J ends lost 2 bases and 5 bases, in that order; junction bases with no gene match: 3. This CDR3 is 16 amino acids long. CDR3 coding DNA: TGCGCCAGCAGCTTTGGGACTAGCGGGGGGAAAGATACGCAGTATTTT. Amino acid sequence: CASSFGTSGGKDTQYF.

The chain joins TRBV6-6 to TRBJ1-2, with 10 bases fitting TRBD1. Trimming cost V 0 bases and J 4 bases; bases outside gene matches: 5. The CDR3 extends over 16 amino acids. The germline gives CDR1 MNHNY, CDR2 SVGAGI (reference sequence). CDR3 region: CASSYSNGTGAYGYTF. CDR3 coding DNA: TGTGCCAGCAGTTACTCAAACGGGACAGGGGCCTATGGCTACACCTTC.

The chain is built from TRBV5-6 and TRBJ2-2, with TRBD1 identical over 8 bases. The trim removed 0 bases at V and 4 bases at J, leaving 2 bases unmatched. Germline V gene data show CDR1 as SGHDT and CDR2 as YYEEEE. CDR3 length equals 15 residues. The DNA for the CDR3 is TGTGCCAGCAGCTTGGTTGACAGGGGCACCGGGGAGCTGTTTTTT. Translation gives CASSLVDRGTGELFF.

CDR3 DNA sequence: TGTGCCAGCAGCTTCGCGGGAGTTTCCTCCTACGAGCAGTACTTC. Translating gives CASSFAGVSSYEQYF. The chain uses TRBV7-2 and TRBJ2-7; 7 bases line up with TRBD2. The CDR3 runs to 15 residues. Trimming at V came to 3 bases and at J to 0 bases, leaving 5 bases not matched to a gene. Germline assignment: CDR1 SGHTA and CDR2 FQGNSA.

The chain's CDR3 is CASTTGTGSPFF. For the CDR3, the DNA is TGTGCCAGCACAACCGGGACAGGGAGTCCGTTCTTC. V gene TRBV2 combines with J gene TRBJ2-1; TRBD1 matches at 9 bases. The CDR3 length is 12 residues. Losses at the gene ends were 7 bases for V and 15 bases for J; bases not matched to a gene: 10. Per the germline V gene, CDR1 is SNHLY and CDR2 is FYNNEI.

The J gene is TRBJ1-2, the V gene TRBV27; tentative D call: TRBD1 (5 bases). The CDR3 runs to 13 residues. Germline V gene data show CDR1 as MNHEY and CDR2 as SMNVEV (reference sequence). V lost 6 bases and J lost 3, with 11 bases in between. In DNA form, the CDR3 reads TGTGCCAGCAGCAAGGACACAGACTATGGCTACACCTTC. Protein product: CASSKDTDYGYTF.

V gene TRBV19 combines with J gene TRBJ2-1; D ambiguous. V was pared by 5 bases and J by 5 bases, with 31 bases between. The CDR3 loop spans 20 amino acids. The germline gives CDR1 LNHDA, CDR2 SQIVND (reference sequence). This chain's CDR3 is CASSPFMAPTHVPEDNEQFF. CDR3 DNA sequence: TGTGCCAGTAGTCCCTTCATGGCCCCGACGCACGTCCCTGAGGACAATGAGCAGTTCTTC.

J is TRBJ1-5 and V is TRBV2; D is unclear. CDR1 SNHLY and CDR2 FYNNEI come from the germline V gene. This CDR3 contains 15 residues. Trimming removed 5 bases at V and 9 bases at J, with 20 bases between. The CDR3 reads CASSRTAGGGVPQHF. In nucleotides, the CDR3 is TGTGCCAGCAGTCGGACGGCGGGAGGAGGTGTGCCCCAGCATTTT.

The chain couples TRBV7-9 to TRBJ1-2; 8 nucleotides agree with TRBD1. The V segment lost 5 bases and the J segment 6 bases; nucleotides outside the gene matches: 8. CDR3 size: 14 residues. Germline V gives CDR1 SEHNR, CDR2 FQNEAQ (reference sequence). The CDR3 spells CASSLLDRADGYTF. DNA for the CDR3: TGTGCCAGCAGCCTACTGGACAGGGCGGATGGCTACACCTTC.

The chain joins TRBV5-1 to TRBJ1-5; D ambiguous. The CDR3 spans 15 residues. V was shortened by 4 bases and J by 2 bases, with 13 bases between the two germline ends. In germline, CDR1 is SGHRS, CDR2 YFSETQ. DNA for the CDR3: TGCGCCAGCAGCCCCGGAGGGAGCGGCAATCAGCCCCAGCATTTT. Translated, it gives CASSPGGSGNQPQHF.

The genes are TRBV21-1 and TRBJ2-7; the table's D gene call, TRBD2, was not cross checked with the DNA. TRBV21-1 is noted as a pseudogene. The CDR3 totals 17 residues. DNA of the CDR3: TGTGCCAGCAGCAAAAGAAAACCGGGACTCCTCGGCGACGAGCAGTACTTC. Its protein product is CASSKRKPGLLGDEQYF.

This clone was detected only once. The rearrangement uses TRBV29-1 and TRBJ1-3, with D tentatively TRBD1 (5 bases). The CDR3 runs to 15 residues. Germline values: CDR1 SQVTM, CDR2 ANQGSEA. V shed 7 bases and J shed 4 bases, with 20 bases lying between them. The CDR3 is CSGITGPSGGNTIYF. DNA for the CDR3: TGCAGCGGCATAACGGGACCTTCAGGGGGAAACACCATATATTTT. Based on the CDR3 plus reference TRBV29-1 and TRBJ1-3, the full variable domain is SAVISQKPSRDICQRGTSLTIQCQVDSQVTMMFWYRQQPGQSLTLIATANQGSEATYESGFVIDKFPISRPNLTFSTLTVSNMSPEDSSIYLCSGITGPSGGNTIYFGEGSWLTVV.

The chain joins TRBV2 to TRBJ2-5; D gene ambiguous. The germline V gene encodes CDR1 SNHLY and CDR2 FYNNEI. V was shortened by 7 bases and J by 4 bases, with 13 bases between the two germline ends. The CDR3 runs to 13 residues. CDR3 DNA sequence: TGTGCCAGCATAACGCCAGGCGGAGAGACCCAGTACTTC. Translating gives CASITPGGETQYF.